The rows below give T cell receptor beta chains drawn from one sample of a study of human CD8 memory T cell subsets. TCRdb reprocessed the 5' RACE reads; each CDR3 protein has one entry and no DNA is given. The sample includes 9,500 to 12,000 distinct CDR3 sequences. Specimen: CD8+ T cells from PBMCs. All receptors come from a human donor in good health. Both conserved end residues are part of each CDR3. Each record gives: V gene, clone size, J gene, CDR3 protein. Not every row has a clone size; where given, it reads once, few, many or a size class.

>TRBV24-1|-|TRBJ2-3
CASSGTEKDTQYF
>TRBV12-3/TRBV12-4|medium-sized|TRBJ2-2
CASSLTNTGELFF
>TRBV9|-|TRBJ2-5
CASSSHWGEETQYF
>TRBV28|-|TRBJ2-7
CASSQGEGVEQYF
>TRBV4-3|medium-sized|TRBJ2-1
CASSQDRSSYNEQFF
>TRBV5-1|medium-sized|TRBJ1-6
CASSFGPDAFDSPLHF
>TRBV2|medium-sized|TRBJ1-6
CASMTLDNSPLHF
>TRBV20-1|-|TRBJ2-1
CSARDPRLAGIYNEQFF
>TRBV5-1|-|TRBJ2-3
CASSSWDSPTDTQYF
>TRBV29-1|medium-sized|TRBJ1-1
CSVEDFQTEGANTEAFF
>TRBV20-1|-|TRBJ2-5
CSARDAGIVQETQYF
>TRBV5-5|medium-sized|TRBJ1-6
CASSLDLSDPLHF
>TRBV30|-|TRBJ2-7
CAWTGSGGSYEQYF
>TRBV6-5|-|TRBJ2-7
CASSYTGPYEQYF
>TRBV27|-|TRBJ2-1
CASSLFGTYNEQFF
>TRBV4-3|-|TRBJ2-1
CASSQVGDNEQFF
>TRBV27|-|TRBJ2-7
CASSFGMSYEQYF
>TRBV7-9|-|TRBJ1-2
CASSLALQNYGYTF
>TRBV11-1|-|TRBJ2-7
CASSLAGFPYEQYF
>TRBV28|-|TRBJ2-7
CASSGMGFEQYF
>TRBV7-9|-|TRBJ1-5
CASSFVQGYQPQHF
>TRBV29-1|-|TRBJ2-7
CSVDGGGESSYEQYF
>TRBV7-9|-|TRBJ2-5
CASSIGTAHAAQYF
>TRBV13|-|TRBJ1-1
CASSLGGRPPNTEAFF
>TRBV28|-|TRBJ1-6
CANGTTDWFSHSFNSPLHF
>TRBV11-2|-|TRBJ2-3
CASSLDWGSFSTDTQYF
>TRBV12-3/TRBV12-4|medium-sized|TRBJ2-2
CASSFTGPGELFF
>TRBV7-9|medium-sized|TRBJ2-7
CASSPAGGGRDLQYF
>TRBV5-4|-|TRBJ2-5
CASSYEEVLETQYF
>TRBV20-1|-|TRBJ2-1
CSARDLNYNEQFF
>TRBV29-1|-|TRBJ1-4
CSVDLGQGADEKLFF
>TRBV7-9|-|TRBJ2-5
CASSLGMAGFEGETQYF
>TRBV20-1|-|TRBJ2-1
CSALDSLAGSYNEQFF
>TRBV29-1|medium-sized|TRBJ1-5
CSVAGSLNQPQHF
>TRBV12-3/TRBV12-4|medium-sized|TRBJ2-7
CASSSDSYEQYF
>TRBV10-1|medium-sized|TRBJ2-3
CASSEFIMDSQKSTDTQYF
>TRBV4-3|-|TRBJ2-1
CASSQDLAGAYNEQFF
>TRBV5-6|-|TRBJ2-7
CASSMGSTGGTYEQYF
>TRBV5-1|-|TRBJ2-1
CASRASGGPNEQFF
>TRBV4-1|-|TRBJ1-4
CASSLRQGDEKLFF
>TRBV9|-|TRBJ2-3
CASSAPAGVFDTDTQYF
>TRBV5-4|-|TRBJ2-7
CASSWNPGAEQYF
>TRBV20-1|-|TRBJ1-3
CSARDRLGASGNTIYF
>TRBV27|-|TRBJ2-7
CASSLGPGGKVEQYF
>TRBV10-3|-|TRBJ2-1
CAISGGRNPFF
>TRBV15|-|TRBJ2-2
CATSSPQGGTGELFF
>TRBV4-3|-|TRBJ1-6
CASSQARTGAHNSPLHF
>TRBV29-1|medium-sized|TRBJ2-7
CSVEGVGGRSYEQYF
>TRBV29-1|medium-sized|TRBJ2-5
CSVIQGWEETQYF
>TRBV5-6|-|TRBJ2-5
CASSLPPTQYF
>TRBV12-3/TRBV12-4|-|TRBJ2-1
CASRLRDEEQFF
>TRBV18|-|TRBJ2-2
CASSPPRLGLNTGELFF
>TRBV5-6|-|TRBJ2-7
CASSIGLGEQYF
>TRBV19|medium-sized|TRBJ2-2
CASSTTEYTGELFF